This T cell receptor (beta chain) was sequenced for a study of identical twins. Healthy Caucasians provided all donations. Study-wide points: Abundant beta clonotypes from cord blood bore fewer insertions; memory repertoires lacked this pattern.

Each CDR3 protein is one row after TCRdb ran MiXCR on the 5' RACE reads. The table lists approximately 500,000 distinct CDR3 sequences, approximately 25% of them singletons. This clonotype was detected only a few times. Its antigen is unknown. In germline, CDR1 is DFQATT, CDR2 SNEGSKA (reference sequence). The CDR3 length is 10 residues. With 7 bases clipped from V and 11 bases from J, the junction kept 6 bases outside the gene matches. The sample was also reused in another study, on T cells expressing NK-cell markers. This second report adds: CD3+CD56+NKG2C+, CD3+CD56+NKG2C- and CD3+CD56-NKG2C+ T cells, once sorted, supplied the TCR beta repertoires. About 1.0-8% of CD8+ T cells in six or seven donors belonged to dominant NKG2C+ clonotypes.

The source material was CD4+ T cells sorted from blood. This clonotype was sampled from a woman under 30 in good health. This chain uses TRBV20-1 with TRBJ2-3, with 7 bases matching TRBD2. This CDR3 is CSGGGREQYF. In DNA form, the CDR3 reads TGCAGTGGTGGGGGGAGGGAGCAGTATTTT.